This is a list of T cell receptor beta chains from one sample in a study of blood T cells in healthy people across ages. TCRdb reprocessed the 5' RACE reads with MiXCR, giving one entry per CDR3 protein. The repertoire holds some 1.8 million distinct CDR3 sequences, with about two fifths as singletons. Sequences were obtained from blood. Source of these receptors: a human donor in good health. Both conserved end residues are part of each CDR3. Each record gives: CDR3 DNA, CDR3 protein, J gene, clone size, D gene, V gene. D genes are given only for firm matches. A clone size is listed for some rows: how often the clone was seen (once, few, many), or a class if it is expanded.

CDR3nt: TGCAGCGCCCACCGGGTAGTGAAAGAGACCCAGTACTTC; CDR3aa: CSAHRVVKETQYF; j_gene: TRBJ2-5; abundance: many; d_gene: NA; v_gene: TRBV29-1
CDR3nt: TGCAGTGCTAGAGTCGGTAGGGCCTTCTATGGCTACACCTTC; CDR3aa: CSARVGRAFYGYTF; j_gene: TRBJ1-2; abundance: NA; d_gene: NA; v_gene: TRBV20-1
CDR3nt: TGTGCCAGCAGTCAAGGGACTAGCGGGTACAATGAGCAGTACTTC; CDR3aa: CASSQGTSGYNEQYF; j_gene: TRBJ2-7; abundance: NA; d_gene: TRBD2; v_gene: TRBV7-7
CDR3nt: TGCAGTGCTAGACTCGAAGGGAGGAAGGCTTTCTTT; CDR3aa: CSARLEGRKAFF; j_gene: TRBJ1-1; abundance: few; d_gene: NA; v_gene: TRBV20-1
CDR3nt: TGTGCCAGCAGCCAAGCAGGGGAGGACAATCAGCCCCAGCATTTT; CDR3aa: CASSQAGEDNQPQHF; j_gene: TRBJ1-5; abundance: NA; d_gene: NA; v_gene: TRBV4-2
CDR3nt: TGTGCCGGCAGCTTACGAGATACGCAGTATTTT; CDR3aa: CAGSLRDTQYF; j_gene: TRBJ2-3; abundance: NA; d_gene: NA; v_gene: TRBV7-2
CDR3nt: TGTGCCACCAGCAAAGTCCCGTGGGTAGCCGAGCAGTACTTC; CDR3aa: CATSKVPWVAEQYF; j_gene: TRBJ2-7; abundance: few; d_gene: NA; v_gene: TRBV15
CDR3nt: TGTGCCAGCAGCTTCGTATCAGTAAACAATGAGCAGTTCTTC; CDR3aa: CASSFVSVNNEQFF; j_gene: TRBJ2-1; abundance: NA; d_gene: NA; v_gene: TRBV7-8
CDR3nt: TGTGCCAGCAGCAAAGATGATGGCCGGGACAGGGTCTGTTCGGCCCAGTACTTC; CDR3aa: CASSKDDGRDRVCSAQYF; j_gene: TRBJ2-5; abundance: few; d_gene: NA; v_gene: TRBV21-1
CDR3nt: TGCAGTGCTATTACAGGATCCTACGAGCAGTACTTC; CDR3aa: CSAITGSYEQYF; j_gene: TRBJ2-7; abundance: NA; d_gene: NA; v_gene: TRBV20-1
CDR3nt: TGTGCCAGCAGTAGGACAGGTCAAAGAAATGAGCAGTTCTTC; CDR3aa: CASSRTGQRNEQFF; j_gene: TRBJ2-1; abundance: NA; d_gene: TRBD1; v_gene: TRBV2
CDR3nt: TGCAGTGCTAAAACAGGGAGGTTAGATTCACCCCTCCACTTT; CDR3aa: CSAKTGRLDSPLHF; j_gene: TRBJ1-6; abundance: NA; d_gene: NA; v_gene: TRBV20-1
CDR3nt: TGTGCCATCAGTGAGAAAGGGATGGACACTGAAGCTTTCTTT; CDR3aa: CAISEKGMDTEAFF; j_gene: TRBJ1-1; abundance: NA; d_gene: NA; v_gene: TRBV10-3
CDR3nt: TGTGCCAGTAATTGGCAGGGGGAAGGCAATGAGCAGTTCTTC; CDR3aa: CASNWQGEGNEQFF; j_gene: TRBJ2-1; abundance: NA; d_gene: TRBD1; v_gene: TRBV19
CDR3nt: TGTGCCAGCAGAGAAACCTACGAGCAGTTCTTC; CDR3aa: CASRETYEQFF; j_gene: TRBJ2-1; abundance: NA; d_gene: NA; v_gene: TRBV6-6
CDR3nt: TGTGCCAGCAGCTTGGTGATAGCGGGGGGGCGAGAGACCCAGTACTTC; CDR3aa: CASSLVIAGGRETQYF; j_gene: TRBJ2-5; abundance: few; d_gene: TRBD2; v_gene: TRBV5-6
CDR3nt: TGTGCCAGCGGATCTGGGGGAGGATCCTACGAGCAGTACTTC; CDR3aa: CASGSGGGSYEQYF; j_gene: TRBJ2-7; abundance: NA; d_gene: NA; v_gene: TRBV7-2
CDR3nt: TGCAGCGTCGCACTCGTCCAGACGGGAGCAGATACGCAGTATTTT; CDR3aa: CSVALVQTGADTQYF; j_gene: TRBJ2-3; abundance: NA; d_gene: NA; v_gene: TRBV29-1
CDR3nt: TGTGCCAGCAGCTTCCGTTTGGGGGGGCTCTACGAGCAGTACTTC; CDR3aa: CASSFRLGGLYEQYF; j_gene: TRBJ2-7; abundance: NA; d_gene: NA; v_gene: TRBV11-2
CDR3nt: TGTGCCAGCAGCCCCGGGACTGAGGGCGAAAAACGGTTTTTT; CDR3aa: CASSPGTEGEKRFF; j_gene: TRBJ1-4; abundance: NA; d_gene: NA; v_gene: TRBV9
CDR3nt: TGTGCCAGCAGCCAAGAAATATCCGACAGTATCTATGGCTACACCTTC; CDR3aa: CASSQEISDSIYGYTF; j_gene: TRBJ1-2; abundance: few; d_gene: NA; v_gene: TRBV4-2
CDR3nt: TGCGCCAGCAGCTTGGGGCTGGGGGCGAATGGCTACACCTTC; CDR3aa: CASSLGLGANGYTF; j_gene: TRBJ1-2; abundance: few; d_gene: NA; v_gene: TRBV5-1
CDR3nt: TGTGCTAGTGGTTTGGTACTAGGGGACAGGTTGGATTACGGCTACACCTTC; CDR3aa: CASGLVLGDRLDYGYTF; j_gene: TRBJ1-2; abundance: NA; d_gene: TRBD1; v_gene: TRBV12-5
CDR3nt: TGCGCCAGCAGCTTTAAATCAACAGGGTTTGATCTGGATACGCAGTATTTT; CDR3aa: CASSFKSTGFDLDTQYF; j_gene: TRBJ2-3; abundance: NA; d_gene: NA; v_gene: TRBV5-1
CDR3nt: TGCAGTGCTAGAGATCGGAGGACAGGGCGTACCGGGGAGCTGTTTTTT; CDR3aa: CSARDRRTGRTGELFF; j_gene: TRBJ2-2; abundance: once; d_gene: TRBD1; v_gene: TRBV20-1
CDR3nt: TGCGCCAGCAGCTTGGAACAGACCTACGAGCAGTACTTC; CDR3aa: CASSLEQTYEQYF; j_gene: TRBJ2-7; abundance: NA; d_gene: NA; v_gene: TRBV5-1
CDR3nt: TGTGCCAGCAGTTTAGAGGGGACAGGGGGGACAGGAACTGAAGCTTTCTTT; CDR3aa: CASSLEGTGGTGTEAFF; j_gene: TRBJ1-1; abundance: NA; d_gene: TRBD1; v_gene: TRBV12-3/TRBV12-4
CDR3nt: TGCAGCGTCCGACAGGGTCGGGATAATTCACCCCTCCACTTT; CDR3aa: CSVRQGRDNSPLHF; j_gene: TRBJ1-6; abundance: NA; d_gene: TRBD1; v_gene: TRBV29-1
CDR3nt: TGTGCCACCAGCATTCGACAGGGCCCTGAAGCTTTCTTT; CDR3aa: CATSIRQGPEAFF; j_gene: TRBJ1-1; abundance: NA; d_gene: TRBD1; v_gene: TRBV15
CDR3nt: TGCAGCCCTGTTGGCTACGAGCAGTACTTC; CDR3aa: CSPVGYEQYF; j_gene: TRBJ2-7; abundance: NA; d_gene: NA; v_gene: TRBV29-1
CDR3nt: TGTGCCAGCAGCTCGGACTGGGAGGCAGATACGCAGTATTTT; CDR3aa: CASSSDWEADTQYF; j_gene: TRBJ2-3; abundance: NA; d_gene: NA; v_gene: TRBV6-2/TRBV6-3
CDR3nt: TGTGCCAGCAGCTTACCAGAGCAAGAGACCCAGTACTTC; CDR3aa: CASSLPEQETQYF; j_gene: TRBJ2-5; abundance: few; d_gene: NA; v_gene: TRBV7-2
CDR3nt: TGTGCCACCAGCAGGGGTGTGGGTTCGGGACAAAACGATGAGCAGTTCTTC; CDR3aa: CATSRGVGSGQNDEQFF; j_gene: TRBJ2-1; abundance: NA; d_gene: NA; v_gene: TRBV15
CDR3nt: TGTGCCAGCACTATAAGAGGCTCCTATAATTCACCCCTCCACTTT; CDR3aa: CASTIRGSYNSPLHF; j_gene: TRBJ1-6; abundance: few; d_gene: NA; v_gene: TRBV28
CDR3nt: TGCGCCAGCAGCTTGGCCGGGACCCCCTGGGAGCAGTTCTTC; CDR3aa: CASSLAGTPWEQFF; j_gene: TRBJ2-1; abundance: NA; d_gene: NA; v_gene: TRBV5-1
CDR3nt: TGTGCCAGCACCCTGCAGAGCATCGAAGAGACCCAGTACTTC; CDR3aa: CASTLQSIEETQYF; j_gene: TRBJ2-5; abundance: NA; d_gene: NA; v_gene: TRBV6-2/TRBV6-3
CDR3nt: TGTGCCAGCAGCTTCGGTCCACAGGGGGCATGGAACACTGAAGCTTTCTTT; CDR3aa: CASSFGPQGAWNTEAFF; j_gene: TRBJ1-1; abundance: NA; d_gene: TRBD1; v_gene: TRBV7-8